Listed below are T cell receptor beta chains from one sample, sequenced in a study of blood T cell repertoires in COVID-19. Clones were read by immunoSEQ multiplex PCR, and TCRdb kept only the in-frame ones, dropping some. The sample has over 85,000 clones; roughly 87% are singletons. Sequenced sample: peripheral blood. The receptors were gathered from a man between 50 and 59 years old with active COVID-19. Both conserved end residues are part of each CDR3. Each record gives: J gene, D gene, V gene, clone size, CDR3 protein, CDR3 DNA. A D gene is named only where the DNA matches it firmly. Where a row states a size, it is once, few, many or the class of an expanded clone; other rows omit it.

TRBJ2-1,-,TRBV7-9,-,CASSLERPDRSYNEQFF,TGTGCCAGCAGCTTAGAGCGGCCGGATCGCTCCTACAATGAGCAGTTCTTC
TRBJ2-7,-,TRBV4-1,-,CASSQDPTIYEQYF,TGCGCCAGCAGCCAAGATCCTACCATCTACGAGCAGTACTTC
TRBJ1-3,-,TRBV14,-,CASSQVGGSSGNTIYF,TGTGCCAGCAGCCAAGTTGGAGGGAGCTCAGGAAACACCATATATTTT
TRBJ1-5,TRBD1,TRBV30,once,CAWSEGGPVSNQPQHF,TGTGCCTGGAGTGAAGGGGGCCCCGTTAGCAATCAGCCCCAGCATTTT
TRBJ1-5,-,TRBV6-6,-,CASGGRQPQHF,TGTGCCAGCGGCGGAAGGCAGCCCCAGCATTTT
TRBJ1-3,-,TRBV13,-,CASSLGPRGGSGNTIYF,TGTGCCAGCAGCTTAGGGCCGAGGGGGGGCTCTGGAAACACCATATATTTT
TRBJ2-5,-,TRBV20-1,-,CSATQKTQYF,TGCAGTGCTACTCAGAAGACCCAGTACTTC
TRBJ1-2,-,TRBV7-9,-,CASSPGVQNYGYTF,TGTGCCAGCAGCCCTGGTGTACAGAACTATGGCTACACCTTC
TRBJ2-7,TRBD2,TRBV5-1,-,CASSHNRGEGYEQYF,TGCGCCAGCAGTCACAACCGGGGGGAAGGCTACGAGCAGTACTTC
TRBJ2-4,-,TRBV4-1,-,CASSQGEEILAKNIQYF,TGCGCCAGCAGCCAAGGGGAGGAGATACTAGCCAAAAACATTCAGTACTTC
TRBJ1-1,-,TRBV10-3,-,CAISERTAGNTEAFF,TGTGCCATCAGTGAGAGGACGGCGGGGAACACTGAAGCTTTCTTT